The 25 T cell receptor beta chains in this list originate from one sample, sequenced in a study of cytomegalovirus exposure and HLA in healthy donors. Both 60 Vbeta primers and 13 Jbeta primers went into the PCR. Assay used: immunoSEQ multiplex PCR; TCRdb lists only in-frame clones, some missing. The table records some 190,000 clones, around 75% of them present only once. The sequencing sample was made of PBMCs. Receptor source: a woman aged 30 to 39 in good health and CMV-seropositive.

This sequence joins TRBV20-1 and TRBJ2-7; D is unresolved. V lost 3 bases to trimming and J lost 9 bases, with 9 bases between them. This CDR3 has 10 residues. CDR1 and CDR2 (germline): DFQATT, SNEGSKA (reference sequence). The CDR3 reads CSASDFGQYF. The CDR3 DNA follows: TGCAGTGCTAGCGACTTCGGGCAGTACTTC.

J is TRBJ2-3 and V is TRBV2; D is uncertain. The length of the CDR3 is 15 residues. V dropped 3 bases and J dropped 3 bases, with 13 bases sitting between them. CDR1 and CDR2 from the germline V gene are SNHLY and FYNNEI. CDR3 in amino acids: CASSEAARWTDTQYF. CDR3 DNA sequence: TGTGCCAGCAGTGAGGCGGCCCGTTGGACAGATACGCAGTATTTT.

The chain recombines TRBV6-1 with TRBJ1-2; 8 bases agree with TRBD1. The V gene's germline CDR1 is MNHNS and CDR2 SASEGT. The ends lost 3 bases at V and 8 bases at J; junction bases unmatched: 5. This CDR3 contains 13 residues. CDR3 loop: CASSENRGFGYTF. As DNA, the CDR3 is TGTGCCAGCAGTGAGAACAGGGGGTTCGGCTACACCTTC.

This chain connects TRBV10-1 to TRBJ2-4, with TRBD1 matching 11 bases. From germline, CDR1 is WNHNN and CDR2 SYGVQD (reference sequence). Germline trimming cut 5 bases from V and 7 bases from J; bases unmatched to any gene: 28. The CDR3 is 22 residues long. The CDR3 DNA reads as TGCGCCAGCAGTCCATGGGCGGGACAGGGGGATCGGGATAACCCCCCTAGGAACATTCAGTACTTC. The encoded protein is CASSPWAGQGDRDNPPRNIQYF.

The CDR3 region is CASSPRDNYNEQFF. CDR3 in DNA: TGTGCCAGCAGCCCCCGGGACAATTACAATGAGCAGTTCTTC. The chain joins TRBV7-9 to TRBJ2-1, with D perhaps TRBD1 (6 bases). The V and J ends lost 5 bases and 4 bases respectively, with 12 bases between them. CDR3 length: 14 residues. Looked up from germline, CDR1 is SEHNR and CDR2 is FQNEAQ (reference sequence).

This clone appeared once. The CDR3 does not close with the conserved phenylalanine or tryptophan, likely indicating a read error. No DNA is shown, since the ends of the CDR3 on it are uncertain; the CDR3 is the one TCRdb lists. The chain links TRBV27 to TRBJ2-7; the D call of TRBD2 is as the table states it, not checked on the DNA. The CDR3 comprises 12 residues, both ends counted. Germline loops: CDR1 MNHEY, CDR2 SMNVEV (reference sequence). The CDR3 sequence: CASSLGTSGSGT.

The chain employs TRBV10-3 and TRBJ2-6; possible D gene TRBD1, 6 bases. V was shortened by 4 bases and J by 0 bases, with 19 bases between the two germline ends. CDR1 is ENHRY, CDR2 SYGVKD, per germline. This CDR3 spans 19 amino acids. The CDR3 is CAISAPAGTPSSGANVLTF. The CDR3 DNA reads TGTGCCATCAGTGCCCCGGCCGGGACACCAAGCTCTGGGGCCAACGTCCTGACTTTC.

This clone has only a few counts. The chain combines TRBV29-1 with TRBJ1-3; D unclear. The CDR3 sequence is 14 residues long. V was shortened by 2 bases and J by 0 bases, with 8 bases between the two germline ends. Germline-derived CDR1 and CDR2 are SQVTM and ANQGSEA. CDR3 in amino acids: CSVELGSSGNTIYF. DNA of the CDR3: TGCAGCGTTGAACTGGGGAGCTCTGGAAACACCATATATTTT.

This clone appeared a few times. This sequence joins TRBV2 and TRBJ2-6; TRBD2 matches at 12 bases. The CDR3 is 17 residues long. Germline trimming cut 7 bases from V and 0 bases from J; bases unmatched to any gene: 4. Germline CDR1 is SNHLY and CDR2 is FYNNEI. The CDR3 loop is CASIGLAGFSGANVLTF. The CDR3 region has the DNA TGTGCCAGCATAGGACTAGCGGGGTTCTCTGGGGCCAACGTCCTGACTTTC.

V is TRBV27 and J is TRBJ2-3, with TRBD2 as a possible D gene (6 bases). Trimming shortened V by 3 bases and J by 4 bases, and 17 bases separated the two germline ends. CDR1 and CDR2 from the germline V gene are MNHEY and SMNVEV (reference sequence). This CDR3 contains 16 residues. CDR3 in DNA: TGTGCCAGCAGTTTCCTCGCGGGGTCTAACTCAGATACGCAGTATTTT. This codes for CASSFLAGSNSDTQYF.

This chain joins TRBV27 and TRBJ1-5; possibly TRBD1 for D (5 bases). V was clipped by 6 bases and J by 6 bases, with 9 bases between them. There are 12 residues in the CDR3. Germline lookup yields CDR1 MNHEY and CDR2 SMNVEV (reference sequence). The DNA for the CDR3 is TGTGCCAGCAGGGGGAGGGGTCAGCCCCAGCATTTT. As protein: CASRGRGQPQHF.

J is TRBJ2-7 and V is TRBV6-1; 13 nucleotides agree with TRBD2. Germline V gene lookup returns CDR1 MNHNS and CDR2 SASEGT. Losses at the gene ends were 5 bases for V and 5 bases for J; bases not matched to a gene: 6. The CDR3 runs 15 residues. CDR3 in amino acids: CASSFWTSGSHEQYF. The CDR3 nucleotides are TGTGCCAGCAGTTTCTGGACTAGCGGGAGTCACGAGCAGTACTTC.

The rearrangement links TRBV6-4 to TRBJ2-1; 8 bases align to TRBD2. Unmatched junction bases numbered 6, after V lost 2 bases and J lost 9 bases. This CDR3 has 14 amino acids. Looked up from germline, CDR1 is MRHNA and CDR2 is SNTAGT. CDR3: CASSDPTGGVEQFF. The CDR3 DNA sequence: TGTGCCAGCAGTGACCCCACCGGGGGGGTTGAGCAGTTCTTC.

This sequence joins TRBV18 and TRBJ2-7; 14 nucleotides match TRBD2. Germline CDR1 KGHSH, CDR2 LQKENI. V was pared by 6 bases and J by 5 bases, with 12 bases of the junction left unmatched. This CDR3 region has 17 residues. In DNA form, the CDR3 reads TGTGCCAGCTCTCCGGGACTAGCGGGAGAATCGGGACACGAGCAGTACTTC. Translating gives CASSPGLAGESGHEQYF.

The chain carries TRBV2 and TRBJ2-7; possibly TRBD2 for D (5 bases). Per the germline V gene, CDR1 is SNHLY and CDR2 is FYNNEI. V was trimmed by 8 bases and J by 2 bases, leaving 16 bases between them. This CDR3 has 14 amino acids. CDR3 nucleotides: TGTGCCAGCGCTTTAGAGGGCCGCCCCTACGAGCAGTACTTC. It encodes CASALEGRPYEQYF.

This clone was recorded once. The CDR3 nucleotides read TGTGCCAGCAGGCCCGGGGTCGCCTACGAGCAGTACTTC. Translated, it gives CASRPGVAYEQYF. The J gene is TRBJ2-7, the V gene TRBV2; D may be TRBD2 (5 bases). The CDR3 spans 13 residues. Germline lookup yields CDR1 SNHLY and CDR2 FYNNEI. V lost 6 bases and J 2 bases, leaving 11 bases between the germline ends.

This chain uses TRBV19 with TRBJ2-6; possibly TRBD1 for D (6 bases). CDR1 and CDR2 (germline): LNHDA, SQIVND (reference sequence). Trimming pared 5 bases from V and 0 bases from J, leaving 11 bases between. The CDR3 length is 16 residues. The DNA of the CDR3 is TGTGCCAGTAGTCCGGACAGCAACTCTGGGGCCAACGTCCTGACTTTC. Translated, it gives CASSPDSNSGANVLTF.

The rearrangement uses TRBV6-5 and TRBJ1-1; D possibly corresponds to TRBD1 (5 bases). Trimming pared 7 bases from V and 2 bases from J, leaving 14 bases between. Germline V gene lookup returns CDR1 MNHEY and CDR2 SVGAGI. The CDR3 consists of 14 residues. Here the CDR3 reads CASTQDRANTEAFF. The CDR3 DNA reads as TGTGCCAGCACCCAAGACAGAGCCAACACTGAAGCTTTCTTT.

This clone was picked up a small number of times. The V call is TRBV20-1, the J call TRBJ2-7; D is unresolved. The CDR3 runs to 11 residues. The germline V and J ends were trimmed by 1 base and 7 bases, with 8 bases remaining between them. Germline V lookup: CDR1 DFQATT, CDR2 SNEGSKA (reference sequence). DNA of the CDR3: TGCAGTGCTAGAGGGCAGGCGGAGCAGTACTTC. Translating gives CSARGQAEQYF.

The chain combines TRBV28 with TRBJ1-1, with D tentatively TRBD1 (6 bases). Germline CDR1 MDHEN, CDR2 SYDVKM. The length of the CDR3 is 14 residues. With 1 base removed from V and 5 bases from J, the gap between germline ends came to 11 bases. This CDR3 reads CASSLFRGATEAFF. The CDR3 DNA is TGTGCCAGCAGTTTATTCCGGGGGGCAACTGAAGCTTTCTTT.

V is TRBV7-9 and J is TRBJ2-3; D is ambiguous. Germline V gene sequence: CDR1 SEHNR, CDR2 FQNEAQ (reference sequence). The CDR3 totals 11 residues. Trimming left V 8 bases short and J 0 bases short, with 3 bases between. The chain's CDR3 is CASLSTDTQYF. The CDR3 nucleotides read TGTGCCAGCCTCAGCACAGATACGCAGTATTTT.

The rearrangement links TRBV27 to TRBJ2-5, with TRBD2 matching over 7 bases. CDR1 MNHEY and CDR2 SMNVEV come from the germline V gene (reference sequence). CDR3 size: 14 residues. With V trimmed by 2 bases and J by 4 bases, 4 bases remained unmatched. In DNA, the CDR3 is TGTGCCAGCAGTTTAGGGAGGGGTGGAGAGACCCAGTACTTC. The encoded protein is CASSLGRGGETQYF.

This chain links TRBV7-2 with TRBJ1-2, with a tentative D call TRBD1 (5 bases). The germline gives CDR1 SGHTA, CDR2 FQGNSA. With 5 bases removed from V and 4 bases from J, the gap between germline ends came to 11 bases. CDR3 length: 13 residues. For the CDR3, the DNA is TGTGCCAGCAGCCATGGGGCGGCCTATGGCTACACCTTC. The encoded protein is CASSHGAAYGYTF.

The genes are TRBV29-1 and TRBJ1-1; D may be TRBD1 (6 bases). The V end lost 4 bases, the J end lost 6 bases, and 18 bases lay between the germline ends. The V gene's germline CDR1 is SQVTM and CDR2 ANQGSEA. The CDR3 has 14 amino acids. DNA for the CDR3: TGCAGCGTTGTCCAGGGGAGGGAGGTCCCTGAAGCTTTCTTT. It specifies CSVVQGREVPEAFF. Looking up the rest from reference TRBV29-1 and TRBJ1-1 gives the full variable domain: SAVISQKPSRDICQRGTSLTIQCQVDSQVTMMFWYRQQPGQSLTLIATANQGSEATYESGFVIDKFPISRPNLTFSTLTVSNMSPEDSSIYLCSVVQGREVPEAFFGQGTRLTVV.

This chain uses TRBV25-1 with TRBJ2-1; 7 bases map to TRBD2. V lost 6 bases and J lost 10; bases outside the gene matches: 0. The length of the CDR3 is 10 residues. Looked up from germline, CDR1 is MGHDK and CDR2 is SYGVNS. CDR3 in amino acids: CASSGGEQFF. The DNA of the CDR3 is TGTGCCAGCAGCGGGGGGGAGCAGTTCTTC.